This entry features one T cell receptor beta chain sequence. This specimen belongs to a study of OX40 agonist ivuxolimab in advanced cancers. Whole-study context: Melanoma, hepatocellular carcinoma, head and neck or renal cell cancer occurred in dose-escalation patients. Three patients showed partial responses: one hepatocellular carcinoma and two cutaneous melanoma cases.

The data were produced by immunoSEQ multiplex PCR, yet TCRdb's version contains in-frame clones alone and is incomplete. This repertoire shows 90,000 to 100,000 clones, roughly nine tenths found once; its top ten account for 2% to 3%. The CDR3 is made up of 14 amino acids. Germline V lookup: CDR1 MGHDK, CDR2 SYGVNS. V shed 2 bases and J shed 6 bases, with 13 bases lying between them. Sample: CD4+ or CD8+ T cells sorted from blood, taken in a trial of the OX40 agonist ivuxolimab. This receptor was identified in an adult with an advanced solid tumor such as melanoma, head and neck, liver or kidney cancer. V gene TRBV25-1 combines with J gene TRBJ1-1; no clear D gene. The CDR3 nucleotides read TGTGCCAGCAGTGAAGCCCGTCTAAGGGCTGAAGCTTTCTTT. It codes for CASSEARLRAEAFF.